Below, 14 T cell receptor beta chains from the same sample are listed, as sequenced in a study of vaccination and CD4 T cells after COVID-19. Oncomine TCR Beta short-read sequencing was applied to DNA from cultured CD4+ T cells. One entry per CDR3 protein results from TCRdb running MiXCR on the PCR reads. This table holds 15,000 to 20,000 distinct CDR3 sequences, around 60% found once. Treatment of the sample: approximately 9-day PBMC culture with coronavirus spike peptide pools or control peptides (ViraFEST assay). What these receptors recognize is not known. The sequencing sample was made of CD4+ T cells from blood, cultured in vitro. These receptors originate from a human donor who had recovered from COVID-19.

This sequence joins TRBV11-1 and TRBJ2-6; D is unresolved. This CDR3 is 15 amino acids long. The germline gives CDR1 SGHAT, CDR2 FQDESV (reference sequence). V was pared by 0 bases and J by 2 bases, with 5 bases between. The CDR3 nucleotides read TGTGCCAGCAGCTTAGCCCTAGCTGGGGCCAACGTCCTGACTTTC. Protein: CASSLALAGANVLTF.

The gene calls are TRBV20-1 and TRBJ1-5; 7 bases agree with TRBD1. This CDR3 has 14 residues. The ends lost 3 bases at V and 2 bases at J; junction bases unmatched: 4. The germline V gene encodes CDR1 DFQATT and CDR2 SNEGSKA (reference sequence). CDR3 sequence (DNA): TGCAGTGCTAGGGACAGGATGGGCAATCAGCCCCAGCATTTT. This translates into CSARDRMGNQPQHF.

The J gene is TRBJ2-2, the V gene TRBV30, with D unclear. The germline gives CDR1 GTSNPN, CDR2 SVGIG (reference sequence). The CDR3 length is 12 residues. The V and J ends lost 3 bases and 3 bases respectively, with 5 bases between them. The CDR3 here is CAWRGYTGELFF. As DNA, the CDR3 is TGTGCCTGGAGAGGTTACACCGGGGAGCTGTTTTTT.

The chain uses TRBV6-5 and TRBJ2-7; D is ambiguous. Trimming cost V 4 bases and J 2 bases, with 12 bases left between them. CDR3 length: 14 amino acids. The V gene's germline CDR1 is MNHEY and CDR2 SVGAGI. CDR3: CASSSLGVTYEQYF. CDR3 in DNA: TGTGCCAGCAGTTCGCTTGGGGTTACCTACGAGCAGTACTTC.

This clonotype has a handful of counts. The V and J genes are TRBV2 and TRBJ2-1; D assignment may be TRBD1 or TRBD2 (6 bases each). The CDR3 loop spans 17 amino acids. V was shortened by 6 bases and J by 10 bases, with 28 bases between the two germline ends. Germline V lookup: CDR1 SNHLY, CDR2 FYNNEI. The CDR3 DNA reads as TGTGCCAGCAGAAGAGTCGGGACCCTAGTCCAGGGGAGGGAGCAGTTCTTC. The encoded protein is CASRRVGTLVQGREQFF.

This clonotype was seen just once. The chain has TRBV25-1 and TRBJ2-3; 10 nucleotides align to TRBD2. This CDR3 region has 14 residues. Trimming removed 6 bases from V and 5 bases from J; junction bases left unmatched: 5. Germline CDR1 and CDR2: MGHDK and SYGVNS. The CDR3 DNA follows: TGTGCCAGCAGCGGGACTAGCGCCGGAGATACGCAGTATTTT. Translating gives CASSGTSAGDTQYF.

This clonotype was counted once. The chain uses TRBV7-3 and TRBJ1-4, with D perhaps matching TRBD1 (6 bases). Trimming left V 2 bases short and J 2 bases short, with 12 bases between. This CDR3 is 16 amino acids long. Germline V gene data show CDR1 as SGHTA and CDR2 as FQGTGA. The CDR3 DNA is TGTGCCAGCAGCTTACACCAGGGGCGGACTAATGAAAAACTGTTTTTT. This codes for CASSLHQGRTNEKLFF. Combining the CDR3 with reference TRBV7-3 and TRBJ1-4 gives the whole variable domain GAGVSQTPSNKVTEKGKYVELRCDPISGHTALYWYRQSLGQGPEFLIYFQGTGAADDSGLPNDRFFAVRPEGSVSTLKIQRTERGDSAVYLCASSLHQGRTNEKLFFGSGTQLSVL.

A few counts support this clonotype. The chain couples TRBV24-1 to TRBJ1-1; D is uncertain. Trimming took 5 bases from V and 6 from J, leaving 12 bases between them. The CDR3 has 13 residues. CDR1 is KGHDR and CDR2 is SFDVKD in the germline V gene. The CDR3 nucleotides are TGTGCCACCAGTGGAGGAGGTCGTCCTGAAGCTTTCTTT. It specifies CATSGGGRPEAFF.

The rearrangement joins TRBV6-2 or TRBV6-3 to TRBJ2-2; either TRBD1 or TRBD2 may fit D (5 bases each). The CDR3 has 14 amino acids. V was cut by 1 base and J by 5 bases, with 8 bases left in between. Germline V gives CDR1 MNHEY, CDR2 SVGEGT. The CDR3, as DNA: TGTGCCAGCAGTTACTGGGGGAATACCGGGGAGCTGTTTTTT. Residues: CASSYWGNTGELFF.

This clonotype was detected only a few times. The chain employs TRBV18 and TRBJ2-7; D not certain. V was cut by 2 bases and J by 2 bases, with 4 bases left in between. CDR1 KGHSH and CDR2 LQKENI come from the germline V gene. CDR3 size: 12 residues. CDR3 region: CASSPGTYEQYF. The CDR3 region has the DNA TGTGCCAGCTCACCAGGTACCTACGAGCAGTACTTC.

Only a few counts were recorded for this clonotype. The chain carries TRBV7-9 and TRBJ2-5, with D tentatively TRBD2 (7 bases). The CDR3 loop spans 16 amino acids. The V gene lost 1 base and the J gene lost 4 bases, with 16 bases spanning the gap. The germline gives CDR1 SEHNR, CDR2 FQNEAQ (reference sequence). CDR3: CASSLVPGGKRETQYF. CDR3 nucleotides: TGTGCCAGCAGCTTAGTCCCGGGGGGCAAGCGAGAGACCCAGTACTTC.

This clonotype was detected a few times. The V gene is TRBV6-4, the J gene TRBJ2-3; weak D call: TRBD2 (5 bases). This CDR3 is built from 14 residues. Trimming shortened V by 2 bases and J by 0 bases, and 6 bases separated the two germline ends. Germline CDR1 and CDR2: MRHNA and SNTAGT. The CDR3 region has the DNA TGTGCCAGCAGTGACGGCGGGAGCACAGATACGCAGTATTTT. Translating it yields CASSDGGSTDTQYF.

The genes are TRBV2 and TRBJ2-3; the D gene is possibly TRBD1 (6 bases). CDR3 length equals 15 residues. From germline, CDR1 is SNHLY and CDR2 FYNNEI. V was pared by 8 bases and J by 0 bases, with 15 bases between. The CDR3 DNA follows: TGTGCCAGCCTTCCGGACAGAGCTAGCACAGATACGCAGTATTTT. Translation: CASLPDRASTDTQYF.

This chain connects TRBV10-1 to TRBJ1-3; tentatively, D is TRBD1 (6 bases). Between the trimmed V and J ends, which lost 6 bases and 2 bases, there was a span of 14 bases. Germline CDR1 reads WNHNN; CDR2 reads SYGVQD (reference sequence). This CDR3 comprises 15 residues. CDR3 bases: TGCGCCAGCAGCAGGGGAGTAGGAGCTGGAAACACCATATATTTT. This translates into CASSRGVGAGNTIYF.